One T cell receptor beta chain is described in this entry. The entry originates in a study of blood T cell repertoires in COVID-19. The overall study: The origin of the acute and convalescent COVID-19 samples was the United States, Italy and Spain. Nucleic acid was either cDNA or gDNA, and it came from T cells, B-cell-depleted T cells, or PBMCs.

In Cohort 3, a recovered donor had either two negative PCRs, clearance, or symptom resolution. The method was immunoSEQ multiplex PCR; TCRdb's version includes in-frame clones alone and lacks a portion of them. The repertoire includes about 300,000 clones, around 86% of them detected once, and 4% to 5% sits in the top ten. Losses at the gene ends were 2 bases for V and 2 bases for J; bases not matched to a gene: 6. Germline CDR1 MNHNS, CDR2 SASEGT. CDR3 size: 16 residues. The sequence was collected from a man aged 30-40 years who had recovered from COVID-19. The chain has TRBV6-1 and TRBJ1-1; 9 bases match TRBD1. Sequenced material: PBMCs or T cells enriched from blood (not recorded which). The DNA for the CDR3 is TGTGCCAGCAGTGAACCGGGACAGGGAGTTAACACTGAAGCTTTCTTT. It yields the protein CASSEPGQGVNTEAFF.